What follows are 18 T cell receptor beta chains derived from one specimen sequenced in a study of blood T cell repertoires in COVID-19. Only in-frame clones appear in the TCRdb table, and some are missing; sequencing was by immunoSEQ multiplex PCR. This table holds over 30,000 clones, around 87% found once. The sample taken for sequencing was peripheral blood. The receptors stem from a man between 65 and 85 years old with acute or convalescent COVID-19.

The chain carries TRBV15 and TRBJ1-4; D not resolved. V was trimmed by 0 bases and J by 1 base, leaving 21 bases between them. Germline V gene lookup returns CDR1 LNHNV and CDR2 YYDKDF (reference sequence). The CDR3 spans 20 residues. CDR3 in amino acids: CATSRDKAGKGTLTNEKLFF. In DNA, the CDR3 is TGTGCCACCAGCAGAGATAAGGCCGGGAAAGGCACTCTAACTAATGAAAAACTGTTTTTT. The full variable domain, in which reference TRBV15 and TRBJ1-4 provide the parts outside the CDR3, is DAMVIQNPRYQVTQFGKPVTLSCSQTLNHNVMYWYQQKSSQAPKLLFHYYDKDFNNEADTPDNFQSRRPNTSFCFLDIRSPGLGDTAMYLCATSRDKAGKGTLTNEKLFFGSGTQLSVL.

The rearrangement links TRBV6-2 or TRBV6-3 to TRBJ2-2, with 8 bases aligning to TRBD2. The trim removed 4 bases at V and 7 bases at J, leaving 17 bases unmatched. There are 18 residues in the CDR3. CDR1 MNHEY and CDR2 SVGEGT come from the germline V gene. The CDR3 region has the DNA TGTGCCAGCAGTTTTCCGCGGCAGCGGGGGCCCCAGGGCGGGGAGCTGTTTTTT. This encodes CASSFPRQRGPQGGELFF.

This chain uses TRBV2 with TRBJ1-2, with 8 bases identical to TRBD1. The ends lost 7 bases at V and 5 bases at J; junction bases unmatched: 6. The CDR3 sequence is 13 residues long. Per the germline V gene, CDR1 is SNHLY and CDR2 is FYNNEI. The DNA of the CDR3 is TGTGCCAGCATCGGACAGGGCCGTTATGGCTACACCTTC. Its translation: CASIGQGRYGYTF.

This clone occurred a few times. This chain uses TRBV21-1 with TRBJ1-2; whether TRBD1, the table's D call, matches the DNA was not checked. TRBV21-1 is annotated as a pseudogene. The CDR3 is 16 residues long. The CDR3 reads CASSSQTADKHYGYTF. CDR3 sequence (DNA): TGTGCCAGCAGCAGCCAGACAGCAGACAAACACTATGGCTACACCTTC.

V and J are TRBV7-2 and TRBJ2-3; 12 bases agree with TRBD1. The germline V gene encodes CDR1 SGHTA and CDR2 FQGNSA. Trimming cost V 5 bases and J 4 bases; bases outside gene matches: 4. This CDR3 is 15 amino acids long. The CDR3 region is CASSPGTGGPDTQYF. CDR3 bases: TGTGCCAGCAGCCCAGGGACAGGGGGCCCAGATACGCAGTATTTT.

This chain links TRBV18 with TRBJ1-6; no firm D call. Trimming stripped 3 bases from V and 10 bases from J, with 7 bases between. Per the germline V gene, CDR1 is KGHSH and CDR2 is LQKENI. The CDR3 is made up of 12 amino acids. The DNA for the CDR3 is TGTGCCAGCTCACCCTCTAGGTCACCCCTCCACTTT. Protein product: CASSPSRSPLHF.

This clone was detected only once. The chain employs TRBV7-2 and TRBJ2-1; 10 bases match TRBD2. V was pared by 6 bases and J by 3 bases, with 11 bases of the junction left unmatched. Germline CDR1 and CDR2: SGHTA and FQGNSA. The CDR3 contains 17 residues. CDR3: CASSRASGRGHYNEQFF. The CDR3 coding sequence is TGTGCCAGCAGTCGGGCTAGCGGGAGAGGTCACTACAATGAGCAGTTCTTC.

J is TRBJ2-3 and V is TRBV6-5; D is undetermined. CDR1 is MNHEY and CDR2 is SVGAGI in the germline V gene. The V end was cut by 2 bases, the J end by 0 bases, with 9 bases between. There are 15 residues in the CDR3. The CDR3 protein is CASSYNRVSTDTQYF. The CDR3 DNA is TGTGCCAGCAGTTACAACAGAGTGAGCACAGATACGCAGTATTTT.

The sample holds a few counts of this clone. Other nucleotide sequences in the sample specify the same CDR3. The CDR3 coding sequence is TGCGCCAGCAGCTTGGAAGGGACAGGGAGCCAGCCCCAGCATTTT. This encodes CASSLEGTGSQPQHF. V is TRBV5-1 and J is TRBJ1-5; 9 nucleotides line up with TRBD1. This CDR3 has 15 amino acids. V dropped 0 bases and J dropped 7; count of bases not matched to a gene: 5. Germline assignment: CDR1 SGHRS and CDR2 YFSETQ.

The chain joins TRBV19 to TRBJ2-1, with D possibly being TRBD2 (7 bases). CDR1 LNHDA and CDR2 SQIVND come from the germline V gene (reference sequence). CDR3 size: 12 residues. V was pared by 5 bases and J by 9 bases, with 11 bases between. The CDR3 is CASSGGGSEQFF. The CDR3 bases are TGTGCCAGTAGTGGGGGGGGCAGTGAGCAGTTCTTC.

This chain joins TRBV7-3 and TRBJ2-1; D is perhaps TRBD2 (5 bases). The CDR3 spans 13 residues. Trimming left V 5 bases short and J 5 bases short, with 10 bases between. Germline V gene lookup returns CDR1 SGHTA and CDR2 FQGTGA. The CDR3 reads CASSISRDNEQFF. The CDR3 DNA sequence: TGTGCCAGCAGCATTTCGAGGGACAATGAGCAGTTCTTC.

The rearrangement links TRBV28 to TRBJ2-1, with 10 bases lining up with TRBD1. The germline V gene encodes CDR1 MDHEN and CDR2 SYDVKM. This CDR3 spans 15 amino acids. The V and J ends lost 6 bases and 8 bases, in that order; junction bases with no gene match: 10. CDR3 in DNA: TGTGCCAGCAGCACCCGACAGGGGGCGCTGGATGAGCAGTTCTTC. Protein: CASSTRQGALDEQFF.

The rearrangement uses TRBV28 and TRBJ2-2; D possibly corresponds to TRBD2 (5 bases). The germline V and J ends were trimmed by 7 bases and 5 bases, with 14 bases remaining between them. This CDR3 comprises 14 residues. Per germline, CDR1 MDHEN and CDR2 SYDVKM. The CDR3, as DNA: TGTGCCAGCATCCTATACCGGGGAACCGGGGAGCTGTTTTTT. This encodes CASILYRGTGELFF.

The CDR3 DNA is TGTGCCAGCAGCCCCGTGGGCGGGGGTCCTGGGGCCAACGTCCTGACTTTC. It is translated as CASSPVGGGPGANVLTF. V is TRBV5-4 and J is TRBJ2-6, with 7 bases aligning to TRBD2. The length of the CDR3 is 17 residues. The germline V gene has CDR1 SGHNT and CDR2 YYREEE (reference sequence). V lost 4 bases, J lost 2 bases, and 9 bases stayed unmatched.

The V gene is TRBV6-1, the J gene TRBJ1-1; D uncertain. Germline-derived CDR1 and CDR2 are MNHNS and SASEGT. The CDR3 consists of 12 residues. V shed 6 bases and J shed 7 bases, with 12 bases lying between them. CDR3 protein: CASSRLQFEAFF. The CDR3 bases are TGTGCCAGCAGCCGCCTTCAGTTTGAAGCTTTCTTT.

This clone was observed a single time. This sequence joins TRBV5-1 and TRBJ2-3; 8 bases match TRBD2. The CDR3 runs to 16 residues. Trimming removed 0 bases from V and 2 bases from J; junction bases left unmatched: 5. Germline values: CDR1 SGHRS, CDR2 YFSETQ. The CDR3 region has the DNA TGCGCCAGCAGCTTGGAGGCGCGGGGGGACACAGATACGCAGTATTTT. Translation: CASSLEARGDTDTQYF.

This chain connects TRBV6-5 to TRBJ1-5; no clear D. CDR1 and CDR2 from the germline V gene are MNHEY and SVGAGI. Deletions cut 10 bases from V and 0 bases from J, with 10 bases between. The CDR3 has 13 amino acids. This CDR3 reads CATSQYSNQPQHF. CDR3 DNA sequence: TGTGCCACTTCACAGTATAGCAATCAGCCCCAGCATTTT.

The chain couples TRBV30 to TRBJ2-2; D possibly corresponds to TRBD2 (8 bases). CDR3 length equals 15 residues. Germline-derived CDR1 and CDR2 are GTSNPN and SVGIG (reference sequence). V lost 4 bases and J 4 bases, leaving 16 bases between the germline ends. In DNA form, the CDR3 reads TGTGCCTGGACCGGGGGGGCAGGGGGCACCGGGGAGCTGTTTTTT. Translation gives CAWTGGAGGTGELFF.